Described below is a single T cell receptor (beta chain) sequence and its context. Its antigen is as yet unknown. Losses at the gene ends were 0 bases for V and 5 bases for J; bases not matched to a gene: 6. The CDR3 has 16 residues. The germline V gene has CDR1 SGDLS and CDR2 YYNGEE. This sample is part of a study of long-term antiretroviral therapy in people with HIV. General study points: On ART adherence, viral resistance or therapy changes, no data were available. Controls exceeded HIV repertoires in CDR3 length range. Every time point showed a repertoire led by clones expanded before ART.

Version v3.0 of the immunoSEQ assay was performed at survey level. Assay: immunoSEQ multiplex PCR; the TCRdb copy retains only in-frame clones and omits some. The sample consists of over 25,000 clones, 87% of them appearing once. The sequenced sample was unsorted PBMCs, obtained 1.1 years after starting antiretroviral therapy. This chain links TRBV9 with TRBJ2-2, with 8 bases lining up with TRBD1. This receptor was obtained from a man aged 18 to 29 with HIV. Written as DNA, the CDR3 is TGTGCCAGCAGCGTAGCTCAGGGGGCAGTGACCGGGGAGCTGTTTTTT. It specifies CASSVAQGAVTGELFF.